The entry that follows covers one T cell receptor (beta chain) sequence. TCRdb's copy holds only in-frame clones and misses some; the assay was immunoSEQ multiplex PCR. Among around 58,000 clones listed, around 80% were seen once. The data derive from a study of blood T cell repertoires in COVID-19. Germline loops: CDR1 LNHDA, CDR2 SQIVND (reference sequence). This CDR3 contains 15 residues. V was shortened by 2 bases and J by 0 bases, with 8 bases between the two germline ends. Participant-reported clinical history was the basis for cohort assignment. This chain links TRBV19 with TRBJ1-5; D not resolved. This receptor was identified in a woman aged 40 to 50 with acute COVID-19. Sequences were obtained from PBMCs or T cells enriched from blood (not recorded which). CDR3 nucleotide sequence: TGTGCCAGTAGTATATGGTCAGGTAGCAATCAGCCCCAGCATTTT. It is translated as CASSIWSGSNQPQHF. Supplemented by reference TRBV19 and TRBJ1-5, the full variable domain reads DGGITQSPKYLFRKEGQNVTLSCEQNLNHDAMYWYRQDPGQGLRLIYYSQIVNDFQKGDIAEGYSVSREKKESFPLTVTSAQKNPTAFYLCASSIWSGSNQPQHFGDGTRLSIL.